Only a few counts were recorded for the clone carrying this T cell receptor (beta chain). Its matching antigen is unknown. The record originates from a study of blood T cells in healthy people across ages. On the study more broadly: There was about one barcoded beta molecule captured by template switching per two T cells. General observations from the study: Samples with more naive T cells showed higher observed beta diversity. Observed TCR beta diversity per million T cells went down as age went up. This fall followed a roughly linear course with age.

Trimming removed 5 bases at V and 0 bases at J, with 16 bases between. Germline V gives CDR1 SNHLY, CDR2 FYNNEI. CDR3 length: 16 residues. It was with a sample-barcoded 5' primer and a J-beta primer mix that a second PCR of about 6 to 12 cycles was run. CDR3-containing paired-end reads numbered at least 2.5 million in each sample. Using its own MiXCR run on the 5' RACE reads, TCRdb lists one record per CDR3 protein. Of nearly 800,000 distinct CDR3 sequences detected, approximately 25% appear once; the ten largest clones hold 3% to 4%. The sample was also reused in another study, on T cells of mothers and their children.

The origin of this receptor is a boy between 5 and 17 years old in good health. The chain joins TRBV2 to TRBJ1-1, with D uncertain. Sequencing input: blood. This CDR3 reads CASSPLPGQLNTEAFF. The CDR3 DNA sequence: TGTGCCAGCAGTCCCCTGCCCGGGCAGCTGAACACTGAAGCTTTCTTT.